This T cell receptor (beta chain) was found in a study of T cells in Graves' hyperthyroidism and ophthalmopathy. Per germline, CDR1 DFQATT and CDR2 SNEGSKA (reference sequence). There are 16 residues in the CDR3. Trimming stripped 6 bases from V and 5 bases from J, with 23 bases between. Researchers took RNA transcripts and amplified the TCR beta CDR3 regions from them. First-round RT-PCR of the TCR CDR3 relied on the HTBI primer set. TCRdb re-derived calls from the multiplex PCR reads in MiXCR, one entry per CDR3 protein. The repertoire consists of about 420,000 distinct CDR3 sequences, with approximately 14% occurring once and the leading ten covering 13% to 15%. There are many counts of this clonotype.

This TCR was recovered from a woman aged 18-29 years with Graves' hyperthyroidism. J is TRBJ2-1 and V is TRBV20-1, with D perhaps matching TRBD2 (7 bases). Sequenced input: blood. The CDR3 DNA is TGCAGTGCCCTACCAGGTCTTGGGGGGGCGAACAATGAGCAGTTCTTC. Protein product: CSALPGLGGANNEQFF.